These 14 T cell receptor beta chains were all obtained from the same sample, sequenced in a study of T cell responses to AZD1222 COVID-19 vaccine (dated by TCRdb to about 2021). In light of the paper, this sample's time point label describes: baseline before first vaccination. Receptor libraries were prepared by the immunoSEQ multiplex PCR assay. In TCRdb, the immuneACCESS table is reduced to in-frame sequences with V and J assigned. These tables do not hold every clone; where another copy was compared, an unresolved V gene accounts for under half, and the others remain unexplained. The sample table contains about 130,000 clones; only one count was recorded for 80% to 90% of them. Around 6% of the sample comes from the top ten. The source material was peripheral blood, sampled on day 0 of AZD1222 vaccination. The receptors shown here come from an adult in good health.

This sequence joins TRBV25-1 and TRBJ2-7, with D perhaps given as TRBD1 or TRBD2 (5 bases each). V gave up 5 bases and J gave up 2 bases, with 10 bases separating them. This CDR3 region has 13 residues. From germline, CDR1 is MGHDK and CDR2 SYGVNS. CDR3 residues: CASSFEGPYEQYF. The CDR3 DNA reads as TGTGCCAGCAGTTTTGAGGGGCCCTACGAGCAGTACTTC.

Only a few counts were recorded for this clone. The rearrangement uses TRBV5-1 and TRBJ1-1, with a tentative D call TRBD1 (6 bases). Trimming pared 0 bases from V and 5 bases from J, leaving 14 bases between. The CDR3 extends over 15 amino acids. The V gene's germline CDR1 is SGHRS and CDR2 YFSETQ. The CDR3 sequence is CASSLVGGGRTEAFF. As DNA, the CDR3 is TGCGCCAGCAGCTTGGTGGGGGGCGGTCGAACTGAAGCTTTCTTT.

This clone was seen only once. This chain connects TRBV5-5 to TRBJ2-1, with D tentatively TRBD1 (6 bases). The ends were cut back, 4 bases at V and 4 bases at J, with 18 bases in the middle. CDR3 length: 16 residues. Germline CDR1 SGHKS, CDR2 YYEKEE (reference sequence). For the CDR3, the DNA is TGTGCCAGCAGCCAAAATACAGGGTCGGGGTACAATGAGCAGTTCTTC. As protein: CASSQNTGSGYNEQFF. Variable domain in full (rest from reference TRBV5-5 and TRBJ2-1): DAGVTQSPTHLIKTRGQQVTLRCSPISGHKSVSWYQQVLGQGPQFIFQYYEKEERGRGNFPDRFSARQFPNYSSELNVNALLLGDSALYLCASSQNTGSGYNEQFFGPGTRLTVL.

The chain links TRBV7-2 to TRBJ2-3; 8 nucleotides align to TRBD2. CDR3 size: 16 residues. V shed 1 base, J shed 4 bases, and the junction held 7 bases outside the gene matches. Germline-derived CDR1 and CDR2 are SGHTA and FQGNSA. The CDR3 DNA reads as TGTGCCAGCAGCTTAGGCTTGCGGGGGGTCGCAGATACGCAGTATTTT. Protein: CASSLGLRGVADTQYF.

Written as DNA, the CDR3 is TGTGCCAGCGACCAGACGGACCGCACAGATACGCAGTATTTT. Protein sequence: CASDQTDRTDTQYF. The chain joins TRBV25-1 to TRBJ2-3; D not certain. This CDR3 has 14 amino acids. Germline V CDR1 and CDR2: MGHDK, SYGVNS. The V gene lost 8 bases and the J gene lost 1 base, with 13 bases spanning the gap.

The CDR3 reads CASSPWDSSGNTIYF. CDR3 sequence (DNA): TGTGCCAGCTCACCCTGGGACTCCTCTGGAAACACCATATATTTT. The chain joins TRBV18 to TRBJ1-3; D perhaps matches TRBD1 (5 bases). Germline V gene data show CDR1 as KGHSH and CDR2 as LQKENI. Trimming shortened V by 3 bases and J by 0 bases, and 9 bases separated the two germline ends. The CDR3 is 15 residues long.

This clone was observed a handful of times. The rearrangement links TRBV6-1 to TRBJ2-2; 10 positions match TRBD2. V lost 3 bases to trimming and J lost 0 bases; unmatched junction nucleotides: 4. This CDR3 has 17 amino acids. In germline, CDR1 is MNHNS, CDR2 SASEGT. In nucleotides, the CDR3 is TGTGCCAGCAGTGACATAGCGGGAGGCCCGAACACCGGGGAGCTGTTTTTT. As protein: CASSDIAGGPNTGELFF.

This clone appeared a single time. J is TRBJ2-3 and V is TRBV9, with 7 nucleotides matching TRBD2. In germline, CDR1 is SGDLS, CDR2 YYNGEE. The V gene end was trimmed by 4 bases and the J gene end by 11 bases; junction bases not matched to a gene: 7. The CDR3 runs 12 residues. DNA for the CDR3: TGTGCCAGCAGCTCGACTAGCCGAAAGCAGTATTTT. As protein: CASSSTSRKQYF.

The V call is TRBV7-7, the J call TRBJ2-2; unclear D gene. Per germline, CDR1 SSHAT and CDR2 FNYEAQ (reference sequence). CDR3 length equals 13 residues. V lost 6 bases to trimming and J lost 9 bases, with 14 bases between them. CDR3 nucleotides: TGTGCCAGCAGTCTCGGCCCCTCACGGGAGCTGTTTTTT. Protein sequence: CASSLGPSRELFF.

This clone was picked up a small number of times. The V call is TRBV5-5, the J call TRBJ1-3, with D unclear. V was shortened by 4 bases and J by 4 bases, with 15 bases between the two germline ends. The CDR3 loop spans 15 amino acids. The germline CDR1 and CDR2 sequences are SGHKS and YYEKEE (reference sequence). Here the CDR3 reads CASSLERVTGNTIYF. The CDR3 bases are TGTGCCAGCAGCCTGGAGAGGGTAACGGGAAACACCATATATTTT.

CDR3 in amino acids: CASSLVVGSPYNEQFF. CDR3 DNA sequence: TGTGCCAGCAGCTTAGTGGTCGGGAGTCCCTACAATGAGCAGTTCTTC. This chain links TRBV11-2 with TRBJ2-1; the D gene is possibly TRBD2 (6 bases). V was clipped by 1 base and J by 2 bases, with 12 bases between them. CDR1 and CDR2 (germline): SGHAT, FQNNGV. This CDR3 is 16 amino acids long.

The chain combines TRBV29-1 with TRBJ1-5; TRBD1 matches at 9 bases. The CDR3 has 13 amino acids. Germline loops: CDR1 SQVTM, CDR2 ANQGSEA. Unmatched junction bases numbered 6, after V lost 5 bases and J lost 7 bases. The CDR3 spells CSVSTGGDQPQHF. For the CDR3, the DNA is TGCAGCGTTAGTACAGGGGGCGACCAGCCCCAGCATTTT.

CDR3 sequence reads: CASSLKQGGQPQHF. In DNA form, the CDR3 reads TGTGCCAGCAGCTTAAAGCAGGGTGGTCAGCCCCAGCATTTT. The chain links TRBV7-6 to TRBJ1-5; D may be TRBD1 (5 bases). The CDR3 length is 14 residues. CDR1 SGHVS and CDR2 FNYEAQ come from the germline V gene. V lost 2 bases to trimming and J lost 6 bases, with 11 bases between them.

This chain links TRBV18 with TRBJ2-1, with 7 bases fitting TRBD2. The CDR3 runs 15 residues. The germline gives CDR1 KGHSH, CDR2 LQKENI. V dropped 3 bases and J dropped 4; count of bases not matched to a gene: 6. CDR3 bases: TGTGCCAGCTCACCTGGGATAGCGGGTTACAATGAGCAGTTCTTC. Amino acid sequence: CASSPGIAGYNEQFF.